This entry features one T cell receptor (beta chain) sequence. Its specificity is not known. Using immunoSEQ multiplex PCR, the repertoire was profiled, and TCRdb retains in-frame clones only, with some absent. The sample carries 70,000 to 75,000 clones, roughly nine tenths recorded once. This sample was taken from a study of PD-L1 blockade in urothelial cancer. Across the whole study: Males with bladder-origin urothelial cancer made up about 85% of the roughly 29 patients. Blood was subjected to analysis at 3 weeks (second dose) and 6 weeks following treatment start. Per blood sample, T cells had a median of about 150,000. Study-level points and caveats: Having blood TCR clonality under the median before treatment predicted better survival.

The time point: pretreatment peripheral blood. The V gene's germline CDR1 is MDHEN and CDR2 SYDVKM. This CDR3 is 11 amino acids long. The V and J ends lost 4 bases and 7 bases respectively, with 6 bases between them. The source material was PBMCs, sampled around atezolizumab (anti-PD-L1) treatment. The chain recombines TRBV28 with TRBJ2-3; D gene unclear. The origin of this receptor is a man between 65 and 85 years old with urothelial cancer. The chain's CDR3 is CASSSANTQYF. The CDR3 nucleotides read TGTGCCAGCAGTTCTGCGAATACGCAGTATTTT.